The entry below gives a single T cell receptor (beta chain) sequence along with its context. This sample was included in a study of STAT5B mutations in CD4+ large granular lymphocyte leukemia. The CDR3 spans 15 residues. J gave up 4 bases and V 7 bases, and 10 bases lay outside the gene matches. Germline V gene lookup returns CDR1 MDHEN and CDR2 SYDVKM. Sequencing used immunoSEQ multiplex PCR; TCRdb keeps in-frame clones, though not all of them. Seen here are under 40,000 clones, around four fifths observed once, and the top ten hold roughly 2.2%. The source of this sequence is a human donor in good health. This chain uses TRBV28 with TRBJ2-3; TRBD1 aligns across 8 bases. The specimen sequenced was CD4+ T cells from blood buffy coats. The CDR3, as DNA: TGTGCCAGCACCCCGTCAGGGGGCTTCGCAGATACGCAGTATTTT. Translating it yields CASTPSGGFADTQYF.